This paragraph reports one T cell receptor (beta chain). Germline trimming cut 4 bases from V and 5 bases from J; bases unmatched to any gene: 8. CDR1 and CDR2 (germline): MNHEY, SVGAGI. The CDR3 contains 15 residues. These data belong to a study of blood T cell repertoires in COVID-19. Method: immunoSEQ multiplex PCR; TCRdb's copy keeps in-frame clones and lacks some. The table records about 380,000 clones, 81% of them present only once. This clonotype was sampled from a human donor with acute or convalescent COVID-19. The donor label of this sample is uncertain. The chain couples TRBV6-5 to TRBJ1-1, with 9 nucleotides matching TRBD1. The source material was peripheral blood. CDR3: CASSSTGQGRTEAFF. The DNA for the CDR3 is TGTGCCAGCAGTTCCACGGGACAGGGTAGAACTGAAGCTTTCTTT.